The rows below give T cell receptor beta chains drawn from one sample of a study of spatial heterogeneity in lung cancer. TCRdb passed the 5' RACE reads through MiXCR, listing each CDR3 protein once. The table has tens of thousands of distinct CDR3 sequences, roughly 5.4% seen once. The sample consisted of PBMCs, taken at follow-up. The receptors originated from a female donor with early-stage non-small cell lung cancer. Both conserved end residues are part of each CDR3. A D gene is named only where the DNA matches it firmly. Some rows have no size entry. The others give once, few or many, or a class for an expanded clone.

TGTGCCAGCAGCTTGAGGGATACGCAGTATTTT | CASSLRDTQYF | TRBV7-9 | . | many | TRBJ2-3
TGTGCCAGCAGCCGCAGGGTCAATCAGCCCCAGCATTTT | CASSRRVNQPQHF | TRBV7-2 | . | many | TRBJ1-5
TGTGCCAGCAGTTTAGGTTGGGGGACTGGGACAGATACGCAGTATTTT | CASSLGWGTGTDTQYF | TRBV27 | . | . | TRBJ2-3
TGTGCCAGCAGCTTAAACACTTACAATGAGCAGTTCTTC | CASSLNTYNEQFF | TRBV7-6 | . | few | TRBJ2-1
TGTGCCAGCAGCCCAGGCTCGGGAGGGGAAAAACTGTTTTTT | CASSPGSGGEKLFF | TRBV7-9 | . | many | TRBJ1-4
TGTGCCAGCAGTCAGCTAGCGGCCTCCTACAATGAGCAGTTCTTC | CASSQLAASYNEQFF | TRBV28 | TRBD2 | many | TRBJ2-1
TGTGCCACCAGTGATCCCGACAGGAACTATGGCTACACCTTC | CATSDPDRNYGYTF | TRBV24-1 | . | many | TRBJ1-2
TGCGCCAGCAGCGCACTGGACAGGGCCACAGATACGCAGTATTTT | CASSALDRATDTQYF | TRBV4-3 | TRBD1 | many | TRBJ2-3
TGTGCCAGCTCCCCTCGCGGGATGAAGGGCAATCAGCCCCAGCATTTT | CASSPRGMKGNQPQHF | TRBV25-1 | . | medium-sized | TRBJ1-5
TGCAGTGCTAGCTCTGGATACAATGAGCAGTTCTTC | CSASSGYNEQFF | TRBV20-1 | . | many | TRBJ2-1
TGTGCCAGCAGTTACCGGACTAGCGGGGATCAGGGGCAGTTCTTC | CASSYRTSGDQGQFF | TRBV6-2/TRBV6-3 | TRBD2 | many | TRBJ2-1
TGTGCCAGCAGTACCGGGACAGGGTACACAGATACGCAGTATTTT | CASSTGTGYTDTQYF | TRBV6-6 | TRBD1 | many | TRBJ2-3
TGTGCCAGCAGCCCCCAGGGGGGGTACCAAGAGACCCAGTACTTC | CASSPQGGYQETQYF | TRBV7-2 | . | many | TRBJ2-5
TGTGCCACCAGCGTTGGACAGCCCTTTGATGAGCAGTTCTTC | CATSVGQPFDEQFF | TRBV15 | . | many | TRBJ2-1
TGTGCCAGTAGACTTGGCCTAGCGACTGGGGAGCAGTTCTTC | CASRLGLATGEQFF | TRBV19 | . | many | TRBJ2-1
TGTGCCAGCAGTGTAAGAGGACTAGCGAAAGAGACCCAGTACTTC | CASSVRGLAKETQYF | TRBV2 | TRBD2 | many | TRBJ2-5
TGTGCCAGCAGCCAGGGACAGGGTCAAAATGAAAAACTGTTTTTT | CASSQGQGQNEKLFF | TRBV4-2 | TRBD1 | many | TRBJ1-4
TGTGCCAGCAGTCCCGCACCCCCGACTAGCGGCGGAAAGAATGAGCAGTTCTTC | CASSPAPPTSGGKNEQFF | TRBV27 | TRBD2 | large | TRBJ2-1
TGTGCCAGCAGTGCCTACACAGGGAGCACAGATACGCAGTATTTT | CASSAYTGSTDTQYF | TRBV25-1 | . | many | TRBJ2-3
TGTGCCAGCAGTTTAATGGCGGGGTTCTACGAGCAGTACTTC | CASSLMAGFYEQYF | TRBV27 | . | many | TRBJ2-7
TGTGCCAGCAGTTACGGACAGGGAGCCAAAAACATTCAGTACTTC | CASSYGQGAKNIQYF | TRBV6-2/TRBV6-3 | TRBD1 | many | TRBJ2-4
TGTGCCATCAGTGACAGGGAGGGTGAGCAGTTCTTC | CAISDREGEQFF | TRBV10-3 | TRBD2 | many | TRBJ2-1
TGTGCCAGCAGCCCCCAGGGGGGAGGGACCCAGTACTTC | CASSPQGGGTQYF | TRBV7-2 | . | many | TRBJ2-5
TGTGCCAGCACCGGACGGCGGTTAAACACCGGGGAGCTGTTTTTT | CASTGRRLNTGELFF | TRBV28 | . | many | TRBJ2-2
TGCAGTGCTAGAGATCCCGGACAGGGGGGAAACACTGAAGCTTTCTTT | CSARDPGQGGNTEAFF | TRBV20-1 | TRBD1 | many | TRBJ1-1
TGTGCCAGCAGTCTGTCCGGGACAGGGGGTGGCTACACCTTC | CASSLSGTGGGYTF | TRBV7-8 | TRBD1 | many | TRBJ1-2
TGTGCCGTATCACCCGGGACAGAAGTAAGCGCGCTGTTTTTT | CAVSPGTEVSALFF | TRBV10-3 | TRBD1 | many | TRBJ2-2
TGTGCCAGCAGCCAAGTGGCCTACGAGCAGTACTTC | CASSQVAYEQYF | TRBV3-1 | . | many | TRBJ2-7
TGTGCCAGCAGCCTTCAACCCTCTGGGGCCAACGTCCTGACTTTC | CASSLQPSGANVLTF | TRBV6-5 | . | few | TRBJ2-6
TGCAGTGCCCCGCTAGCGGGTAGTACCTACGAGCAGTACTTC | CSAPLAGSTYEQYF | TRBV20-1 | TRBD2 | many | TRBJ2-7
TGTGCCAGCGTACCAACCGGGACAGGGGGGGAGCAGTACTTC | CASVPTGTGGEQYF | TRBV7-9 | TRBD1 | many | TRBJ2-7
TGTGCCAGCACCCCGGTCCCCTCTAGCGGGGGCTCCTACGAGCAGTACTTC | CASTPVPSSGGSYEQYF | TRBV7-2 | TRBD2 | . | TRBJ2-7
TGCAGTGTCCGGGTCTCAGGGAACTATGGCTACACCTTC | CSVRVSGNYGYTF | TRBV20-1 | . | many | TRBJ1-2
TGTGCCAGCAGCCCTTGGCGGGGGGGCCTAAATACGCAGTATTTT | CASSPWRGGLNTQYF | TRBV4-2 | TRBD2 | many | TRBJ2-3
TGCAGCGCGACAGTTACCTACGAGCAGTACTTC | CSATVTYEQYF | TRBV29-1 | . | many | TRBJ2-7
TGCGCCAGCAGCGGAGGGGGACAGGTGAACACTGAAGCTTTCTTT | CASSGGGQVNTEAFF | TRBV5-1 | TRBD1 | many | TRBJ1-1
TGTGCCAGCAGCTTAAGTACGGCTCCCTATGGCTACACCTTC | CASSLSTAPYGYTF | TRBV7-8 | . | many | TRBJ1-2
TGTGCCAGCTCGAAACAGGGCCTTAACACCGGGGAGCTGTTTTTT | CASSKQGLNTGELFF | TRBV2 | . | many | TRBJ2-2
TGCGCCAGCAGCCAGGTCGCGGGGGGGCAATCCTACGAGCAGTACTTC | CASSQVAGGQSYEQYF | TRBV4-1 | TRBD2 | many | TRBJ2-7
TGTGCCAGCAGCGTAGAGCGTTGGGGATACGAGCAGTACTTC | CASSVERWGYEQYF | TRBV9 | . | many | TRBJ2-7
TGTGCCAGCAGCCAAGAAGCCCCCCTAGCGGGGGGGATTGGGTACAATGAGCAGTTCTTC | CASSQEAPLAGGIGYNEQFF | TRBV14 | TRBD2 | few | TRBJ2-1
TGCAGTGCTAGCCCCACTACGACAGGGTTCGGTCAGCCCCAGCATTTT | CSASPTTTGFGQPQHF | TRBV20-1 | TRBD1 | many | TRBJ1-5
TGCGCCAGCTCCCCGCGGATGTCCTACGAGCAGTACTTC | CASSPRMSYEQYF | TRBV23-1 | . | many | TRBJ2-7
TGTGCCAGCAGACCCTCCTTAACAGGGGGCACTGAAGCTTTCTTT | CASRPSLTGGTEAFF | TRBV14 | TRBD1 | few | TRBJ1-1
TGCAGTGCTTCTAGCGGGAGCGACAATGAGCAGTTCTTC | CSASSGSDNEQFF | TRBV20-1 | TRBD2 | medium-sized | TRBJ2-1
TGCAGTGCTAGAGATCTACTAGCGGGGGGGTCTTCGCCCTTTACTAGCACAGATACGCAGTATTTT | CSARDLLAGGSSPFTSTDTQYF | TRBV20-1 | TRBD2 | . | TRBJ2-3
TGTGCCAGCAGGAAGGACAGGGTCTCCTACGAGCAGTACTTC | CASRKDRVSYEQYF | TRBV6-2/TRBV6-3 | TRBD1 | many | TRBJ2-7
TGTGCCAGCAGCCCCTACCCACTTCTAGCGGGAGGGCCTGGGACAGATACGCAGTATTTT | CASSPYPLLAGGPGTDTQYF | TRBV28 | TRBD2 | . | TRBJ2-3